These T cell receptor beta chains were read from a single sample in a study of blood T cell repertoires in COVID-19. TCRdb's copy holds only in-frame clones and misses some; the assay was immunoSEQ multiplex PCR. In the table there are around 250,000 clones, more than 80% of which are singletons. The specimen was peripheral blood. The receptor source for this set is a woman aged 30 to 39 with active or convalescent COVID-19. Each CDR3 is given with its conserved first and last residue. The D gene is left open where the match is weak. Size tells how often a clone was seen (once, few, many) or the class of an expanded clone, and some rows leave it out.

V gene	D gene	clone size	J gene	CDR3 protein	CDR3 DNA
TRBV9	NA	NA	TRBJ2-7	CASSVLGDSYEQYF	TGTGCCAGCAGCGTACTAGGGGACTCCTACGAGCAGTACTTC
TRBV9	NA	NA	TRBJ2-2	CASSSIPDSGELFF	TGTGCCAGCAGCTCTATTCCAGACTCCGGGGAGCTGTTTTTT
TRBV5-1	NA	NA	TRBJ2-1	CASSLSLANNEQFF	TGCGCCAGCAGCTTGAGTCTAGCTAACAATGAGCAGTTCTTC
TRBV28	TRBD1	NA	TRBJ2-1	CASDRGPYNEQFF	TGTGCGAGCGACAGGGGACCCTACAATGAGCAGTTCTTC
TRBV5-1	NA	NA	TRBJ2-5	CASSSDGAGGETQYF	TGCGCCAGCAGCTCCGACGGGGCAGGGGGGGAGACCCAGTACTTC
TRBV5-4	NA	once	TRBJ1-1	CASSLIGGSNTEAFF	TGTGCCAGCAGCTTAATTGGAGGGTCGAACACTGAAGCTTTCTTT
TRBV15	TRBD1	NA	TRBJ1-4	CATSKGQGHEKLFF	TGTGCCACCTCCAAGGGACAGGGTCATGAAAAACTGTTTTTT
TRBV28	TRBD1	NA	TRBJ1-1	CASSPWTGMNTEAFF	TGTGCCAGCAGTCCCTGGACAGGGATGAACACTGAAGCTTTCTTT
TRBV7-2	TRBD1	NA	TRBJ1-1	CASSPPTDRGRVMAFF	TGTGCCAGCAGCCCTCCTACCGACAGGGGGCGGGTTATGGCTTTCTTT
TRBV12-3/TRBV12-4	NA	NA	TRBJ2-1	CASSAGYYNEQFF	TGTGCCAGCAGCGCGGGGTATTACAATGAGCAGTTCTTC
TRBV6-2/TRBV6-3	NA	NA	TRBJ1-6	CASSREGGNSPLHF	TGTGCCAGCAGTCGGGAAGGGGGAAATTCACCCCTCCACTTT
TRBV12-5	NA	NA	TRBJ1-2	CASGLNSYGYTF	TGTGCTAGTGGTTTGAACTCCTATGGCTACACCTTC
TRBV5-6	TRBD1	NA	TRBJ2-5	CASSLAEDRRPETQYF	TGTGCCAGCAGCTTGGCCGAGGACAGGCGGCCGGAGACCCAGTACTTC
TRBV16	NA	NA	TRBJ2-7	CASSQSRSYEQYF	TGTGCCAGCAGCCAATCACGGAGCTACGAGCAGTACTTC
TRBV25-1	TRBD1	NA	TRBJ2-1	CASSDGEGQGEHEQFF	TGTGCCAGCAGTGATGGAGAGGGACAGGGTGAACATGAGCAGTTCTTC
TRBV7-2	TRBD2	NA	TRBJ2-7	CASSSKRLAAYEQYF	TGTGCCAGCAGCTCAAAGAGACTAGCAGCGTACGAGCAGTACTTC
TRBV10-3	NA	NA	TRBJ1-1	CAIAEGLNTEAFF	TGTGCCATAGCGGAGGGTCTCAACACTGAAGCTTTCTTT
TRBV6-5	TRBD1	NA	TRBJ1-2	CASSSTGTGKVVGYTF	TGTGCCAGCAGTTCAACCGGGACAGGGAAGGTGGTGGGCTACACCTTC
TRBV9	TRBD2	NA	TRBJ2-7	CASSRSAGTSYEQYF	TGTGCCAGCTCCCGGTCAGCGGGGACTTCCTACGAGCAGTACTTC
TRBV9	TRBD1	NA	TRBJ1-3	CASSVGGTGARSGNTIYF	TGTGCCAGCAGCGTAGGGGGGACAGGGGCTCGTTCTGGAAACACCATATATTTT
TRBV2	TRBD2	NA	TRBJ2-7	CASKGGLAGHSYEQYF	TGTGCCAGCAAGGGCGGACTAGCGGGGCACTCCTACGAGCAGTACTTC
TRBV19	TRBD1	once	TRBJ2-3	CASIWDRDTDTQYF	TGTGCCAGTATATGGGACAGGGACACAGATACGCAGTATTTT
TRBV5-1	TRBD2	NA	TRBJ2-5	CASSLAPGLKTQYF	TGCGCCAGCAGCTTAGCACCGGGACTAAAGACCCAGTACTTC
TRBV10-3	NA	NA	TRBJ1-6	CAISGARGTRNSPLHF	TGTGCCATCAGTGGGGCCAGGGGTACTCGGAATTCACCCCTCCACTTT
TRBV28	NA	NA	TRBJ1-2	CASSPRFLYGYTF	TGTGCCAGCAGTCCTCGGTTCCTCTATGGCTACACCTTC
TRBV28	NA	NA	TRBJ2-5	CASRSPGETQYF	TGTGCCAGCAGGAGTCCAGGGGAGACCCAGTACTTC
TRBV9	TRBD1	NA	TRBJ1-1	CASSVATGAEAFF	TGTGCCAGCAGCGTAGCAACAGGGGCTGAAGCTTTCTTT
TRBV9	NA	NA	TRBJ2-5	CASSPPGGQETQYF	TGTGCCAGCAGCCCTCCTGGGGGGCAAGAGACCCAGTACTTC
TRBV11-2	TRBD1	NA	TRBJ1-1	CASSLRQGWGTEAFF	TGTGCCAGCAGCCTAAGACAGGGTTGGGGGACTGAAGCTTTCTTT
TRBV6-4	NA	NA	TRBJ2-1	CASSVGLASTYNEQFF	TGTGCCAGCAGTGTTGGTCTAGCCTCCACTTACAATGAGCAGTTCTTC
TRBV7-9	NA	NA	TRBJ1-5	CASSLGGGFNQPQHF	TGTGCCAGCAGCTTAGGGGGCGGTTTTAATCAGCCCCAGCATTTT
TRBV6-5	TRBD1	NA	TRBJ1-1	CASSYSGARQGEAFF	TGTGCCAGCAGTTACTCGGGAGCTAGACAGGGTGAAGCTTTCTTT
TRBV27	TRBD1	NA	TRBJ1-2	CASRDRGKISGYTF	TGTGCCAGCAGGGACAGGGGTAAAATCTCGGGCTACACCTTC
TRBV30	NA	NA	TRBJ2-1	CAWSVKSSYNEQFF	TGTGCCTGGAGTGTAAAGAGTTCCTACAATGAGCAGTTCTTC
TRBV5-6	TRBD1	once	TRBJ2-7	CASSPGGSYEQYF	TGTGCCAGCAGCCCAGGGGGCTCCTACGAGCAGTACTTC
TRBV4-1	TRBD1	NA	TRBJ2-2	CASSHPPGQGELFF	TGCGCCAGCAGCCACCCACCGGGACAGGGGGAGCTGTTTTTT
TRBV15	NA	NA	TRBJ2-7	CATSRDPSGTYEQYF	TGTGCCACCAGCAGAGATCCAAGCGGCACCTACGAGCAGTACTTC
TRBV18	NA	NA	TRBJ1-1	CASSPLRAENTEAFF	TGTGCCAGCTCACCACTTCGAGCGGAGAACACTGAAGCTTTCTTT
TRBV27	TRBD1	many	TRBJ2-2	CATRLGQGAAGELFF	TGTGCCACGAGGTTGGGACAGGGGGCCGCCGGGGAGCTGTTTTTT
TRBV5-6	NA	NA	TRBJ1-1	CASSLQALNTEAFF	TGTGCCAGCAGCTTACAGGCCTTGAACACTGAAGCTTTCTTT
TRBV29-1	NA	NA	TRBJ2-2	CSVRDNTGELFF	TGCAGCGTTCGGGATAACACCGGGGAGCTGTTTTTT
TRBV4-3	NA	NA	TRBJ1-5	CASSQDYGRGGQPQHF	TGCGCCAGCAGCCAAGATTACGGCCGGGGGGGCCAGCCCCAGCATTTT
TRBV11-2	TRBD1	NA	TRBJ1-5	CASSLDAWDSLTYSNQPQHF	TGTGCCAGCAGCTTAGATGCCTGGGACAGCTTAACCTATAGCAATCAGCCCCAGCATTTT
TRBV5-4	NA	NA	TRBJ2-3	CASSLRLEGTDTQYF	TGTGCCAGCAGCTTAAGGTTAGAGGGCACAGATACGCAGTATTTT
TRBV2	TRBD1	NA	TRBJ2-5	CASSGQDRLQETQYF	TGTGCCAGCAGCGGGCAGGACAGGCTACAAGAGACCCAGTACTTC
TRBV5-4	NA	once	TRBJ2-3	CASSLAASDTQYF	TGTGCCAGCAGCTTGGCGGCTAGCGATACGCAGTATTTT
TRBV23-1	NA	once	TRBJ2-2	CASRQTFEHPSRTGELFF	TGCGCCAGCAGGCAAACATTTGAGCACCCTAGCCGAACCGGGGAGCTGTTTTTT
TRBV21-1	NA	NA	TRBJ1-6	CASSKDSPGTGCSPLHF	TGTGCCAGCAGCAAAGATTCCCCCGGGACAGGGTGTTCACCCCTCCACTTT
TRBV6-5	TRBD1	NA	TRBJ1-1	CASRAGTVNTEAFF	TGTGCCAGCAGAGCCGGGACAGTGAACACTGAAGCTTTCTTT
TRBV21-1	NA	NA	TRBJ2-5	CASSKMIDRRFQETQYF	TGTGCCAGCAGCAAGATGATTGACAGAAGGTTCCAAGAGACCCAGTACTTC
TRBV28	TRBD1	NA	TRBJ1-5	CASSSPSLDRGGQPQHF	TGTGCCAGCAGTTCCCCTTCTCTGGACAGGGGTGGTCAGCCCCAGCATTTT
TRBV4-1	NA	NA	TRBJ2-7	CASSQGSGVSPAAVYEQYF	TGCGCCAGCAGCCAAGGGTCGGGGGTTAGTCCCGCGGCTGTCTACGAGCAGTACTTC
TRBV7-2	NA	NA	TRBJ1-5	CASSFGGGDNQPQHF	TGTGCCAGCAGCTTCGGGGGGGGAGACAATCAGCCCCAGCATTTT
TRBV30	NA	NA	TRBJ1-4	CAWSPPARRGFNEKLFF	TGTGCCTGGAGTCCCCCGGCCAGGAGGGGATTTAATGAAAAACTGTTTTTT
TRBV5-5	TRBD2	few	TRBJ2-3	CASFRTSGIHSTDTQYF	TGTGCCAGCTTCCGGACTAGCGGGATTCATTCCACAGATACGCAGTATTTT
TRBV19	NA	NA	TRBJ2-2	CASSGRTNTGELFF	TGTGCCAGTAGTGGGAGGACGAACACCGGGGAGCTGTTTTTT
TRBV5-1	TRBD1	once	TRBJ1-1	CASSADRDEAFF	TGCGCCAGCAGCGCTGACAGGGACGAAGCTTTCTTT